The 13 T cell receptor beta chains given below trace back to one sample, sequenced in a study of OX40 agonist ivuxolimab in advanced cancers. Libraries were prepared by immunoSEQ multiplex PCR; TCRdb keeps only in-frame clonotypes and omits some of them. Of 25,000 to 35,000 clones in the sample, 80% to 85% were seen once. The material sequenced was CD4+ or CD8+ T cells sorted from blood, taken in a trial of the OX40 agonist ivuxolimab. These receptors originate from an adult with an advanced solid tumor such as melanoma, head and neck, liver or kidney cancer.

The chain combines TRBV27 with TRBJ2-3; 8 bases line up with TRBD2. Germline V lookup: CDR1 MNHEY, CDR2 SMNVEV (reference sequence). This CDR3 has 15 residues. After removal of 5 bases from V and 2 bases from J, the junction contained 6 bases not matched to a gene. The CDR3 spells CASSPLAGNTDTQYF. The CDR3 region has the DNA TGTGCCAGCAGTCCTCTAGCGGGTAACACAGATACGCAGTATTTT.

The genes are TRBV4-1 and TRBJ1-4, with D tentatively TRBD1 (5 bases). This CDR3 contains 12 residues. Germline-derived CDR1 and CDR2 are MGHRA and YSYEKL. V lost 4 bases to trimming and J lost 6 bases, with 6 bases between them. Here the CDR3 reads CASSPTDEKLFF. DNA of the CDR3: TGCGCCAGCAGCCCGACAGATGAAAAACTGTTTTTT.

The chain recombines TRBV7-9 with TRBJ2-2, with 13 bases identical to TRBD2. With V trimmed by 5 bases and J by 6 bases, 3 bases remained unmatched. The CDR3 is made up of 15 amino acids. Germline CDR1 is SEHNR and CDR2 is FQNEAQ (reference sequence). This CDR3 is CASSRTSGSPGELFF. CDR3 nucleotide sequence: TGTGCCAGCAGCAGGACTAGCGGGAGTCCCGGGGAGCTGTTTTTT.

The V and J genes are TRBV9 and TRBJ2-3; possibly TRBD2 for D (6 bases). The V and J ends lost 4 bases and 0 bases respectively, with 18 bases between them. CDR1 is SGDLS, CDR2 YYNGEE, per germline. The CDR3 is 17 residues long. The CDR3 sequence: CASSFGVGTVSTDTQYF. The DNA of the CDR3 is TGTGCCAGCAGCTTCGGCGTAGGGACTGTTAGCACAGATACGCAGTATTTT.

The V call is TRBV19, the J call TRBJ2-3; 11 bases map to TRBD2. CDR1 LNHDA and CDR2 SQIVND come from the germline V gene (reference sequence). This CDR3 is built from 16 residues. V dropped 4 bases and J dropped 0; count of bases not matched to a gene: 3. DNA for the CDR3: TGTGCCAGTAGTACCGGACTAGCGGGTAGCACAGATACGCAGTATTTT. Amino acids: CASSTGLAGSTDTQYF.

The chain combines TRBV2 with TRBJ2-7; TRBD1 is a possible D gene (5 bases). V lost 3 bases, J lost 0 bases, and 12 bases lay in between. Germline CDR1 and CDR2: SNHLY and FYNNEI. This CDR3 has 15 amino acids. The CDR3: CASSDPGQSSYEQYF. The DNA of the CDR3 is TGTGCCAGCAGTGACCCAGGGCAAAGCTCCTACGAGCAGTACTTC.

The V call is TRBV11-1, the J call TRBJ1-1; D is perhaps TRBD1 (6 bases). Germline V gives CDR1 SGHAT, CDR2 FQDESV (reference sequence). V was clipped by 7 bases and J by 5 bases, with 11 bases between them. The CDR3 length is 12 residues. CDR3 nucleotide sequence: TGTGCCAGCAAGGGGGAAGGGACTGAAGCTTTCTTT. Its translation is CASKGEGTEAFF.

The chain combines TRBV15 with TRBJ2-3; D may be TRBD2 (5 bases). V was shortened by 0 bases and J by 2 bases, with 9 bases between the two germline ends. The V gene's germline CDR1 is LNHNV and CDR2 YYDKDF (reference sequence). The CDR3 length is 15 residues. The CDR3 sequence: CATSRDGGPTDTQYF. CDR3 in DNA: TGTGCCACCAGCAGAGATGGCGGGCCCACAGATACGCAGTATTTT.

This chain uses TRBV5-8 with TRBJ2-7; TRBD1 matches at 8 bases. With V trimmed by 4 bases and J by 6 bases, 12 bases remained unmatched. Germline V gene lookup returns CDR1 SGHTS and CDR2 YDEGEE. The CDR3 is made up of 15 amino acids. The CDR3 coding sequence is TGTGCCAGCAGCGCCGCCGGGACAGGTGATTTCGAGCAGTACTTC. It specifies CASSAAGTGDFEQYF.

The chain combines TRBV7-7 with TRBJ1-1; TRBD1 matches at 7 bases. J was trimmed by 1 base and V by 5 bases; bases with no gene match: 1. This CDR3 spans 13 amino acids. Looked up from germline, CDR1 is SSHAT and CDR2 is FNYEAQ (reference sequence). Here the CDR3 DNA reads TGTGCCAGCAGCCAGGGGGAGAACACTGAAGCTTTCTTT. It specifies CASSQGENTEAFF.

The chain uses TRBV19 and TRBJ1-2; 7 bases map to TRBD1. After removal of 7 bases from V and 5 bases from J, the junction contained 10 bases not matched to a gene. The CDR3 covers 14 residues. From germline, CDR1 is LNHDA and CDR2 SQIVND (reference sequence). The CDR3 protein is CASTPGQGGYGYTF. CDR3 coding DNA: TGTGCCAGTACCCCAGGCCAGGGGGGGTATGGCTACACCTTC.

The chain carries TRBV4-1 and TRBJ1-1; D not resolved. In germline, CDR1 is MGHRA, CDR2 YSYEKL. This CDR3 contains 13 residues. The V gene lost 5 bases and the J gene lost 3 bases, with 10 bases spanning the gap. Here the CDR3 reads CASSLRTYTEAFF. The CDR3 DNA sequence: TGCGCCAGCAGCTTACGGACTTACACTGAAGCTTTCTTT.

The chain employs TRBV5-4 and TRBJ2-5; D uncertain. V was shortened by 0 bases and J by 1 base, with 16 bases between the two germline ends. The CDR3 contains 17 residues. Germline V CDR1 and CDR2: SGHNT, YYREEE (reference sequence). CDR3 amino acids: CASSLAFGVTVQETQYF. CDR3 nucleotides: TGTGCCAGCAGCTTGGCTTTTGGGGTGACTGTCCAAGAGACCCAGTACTTC.